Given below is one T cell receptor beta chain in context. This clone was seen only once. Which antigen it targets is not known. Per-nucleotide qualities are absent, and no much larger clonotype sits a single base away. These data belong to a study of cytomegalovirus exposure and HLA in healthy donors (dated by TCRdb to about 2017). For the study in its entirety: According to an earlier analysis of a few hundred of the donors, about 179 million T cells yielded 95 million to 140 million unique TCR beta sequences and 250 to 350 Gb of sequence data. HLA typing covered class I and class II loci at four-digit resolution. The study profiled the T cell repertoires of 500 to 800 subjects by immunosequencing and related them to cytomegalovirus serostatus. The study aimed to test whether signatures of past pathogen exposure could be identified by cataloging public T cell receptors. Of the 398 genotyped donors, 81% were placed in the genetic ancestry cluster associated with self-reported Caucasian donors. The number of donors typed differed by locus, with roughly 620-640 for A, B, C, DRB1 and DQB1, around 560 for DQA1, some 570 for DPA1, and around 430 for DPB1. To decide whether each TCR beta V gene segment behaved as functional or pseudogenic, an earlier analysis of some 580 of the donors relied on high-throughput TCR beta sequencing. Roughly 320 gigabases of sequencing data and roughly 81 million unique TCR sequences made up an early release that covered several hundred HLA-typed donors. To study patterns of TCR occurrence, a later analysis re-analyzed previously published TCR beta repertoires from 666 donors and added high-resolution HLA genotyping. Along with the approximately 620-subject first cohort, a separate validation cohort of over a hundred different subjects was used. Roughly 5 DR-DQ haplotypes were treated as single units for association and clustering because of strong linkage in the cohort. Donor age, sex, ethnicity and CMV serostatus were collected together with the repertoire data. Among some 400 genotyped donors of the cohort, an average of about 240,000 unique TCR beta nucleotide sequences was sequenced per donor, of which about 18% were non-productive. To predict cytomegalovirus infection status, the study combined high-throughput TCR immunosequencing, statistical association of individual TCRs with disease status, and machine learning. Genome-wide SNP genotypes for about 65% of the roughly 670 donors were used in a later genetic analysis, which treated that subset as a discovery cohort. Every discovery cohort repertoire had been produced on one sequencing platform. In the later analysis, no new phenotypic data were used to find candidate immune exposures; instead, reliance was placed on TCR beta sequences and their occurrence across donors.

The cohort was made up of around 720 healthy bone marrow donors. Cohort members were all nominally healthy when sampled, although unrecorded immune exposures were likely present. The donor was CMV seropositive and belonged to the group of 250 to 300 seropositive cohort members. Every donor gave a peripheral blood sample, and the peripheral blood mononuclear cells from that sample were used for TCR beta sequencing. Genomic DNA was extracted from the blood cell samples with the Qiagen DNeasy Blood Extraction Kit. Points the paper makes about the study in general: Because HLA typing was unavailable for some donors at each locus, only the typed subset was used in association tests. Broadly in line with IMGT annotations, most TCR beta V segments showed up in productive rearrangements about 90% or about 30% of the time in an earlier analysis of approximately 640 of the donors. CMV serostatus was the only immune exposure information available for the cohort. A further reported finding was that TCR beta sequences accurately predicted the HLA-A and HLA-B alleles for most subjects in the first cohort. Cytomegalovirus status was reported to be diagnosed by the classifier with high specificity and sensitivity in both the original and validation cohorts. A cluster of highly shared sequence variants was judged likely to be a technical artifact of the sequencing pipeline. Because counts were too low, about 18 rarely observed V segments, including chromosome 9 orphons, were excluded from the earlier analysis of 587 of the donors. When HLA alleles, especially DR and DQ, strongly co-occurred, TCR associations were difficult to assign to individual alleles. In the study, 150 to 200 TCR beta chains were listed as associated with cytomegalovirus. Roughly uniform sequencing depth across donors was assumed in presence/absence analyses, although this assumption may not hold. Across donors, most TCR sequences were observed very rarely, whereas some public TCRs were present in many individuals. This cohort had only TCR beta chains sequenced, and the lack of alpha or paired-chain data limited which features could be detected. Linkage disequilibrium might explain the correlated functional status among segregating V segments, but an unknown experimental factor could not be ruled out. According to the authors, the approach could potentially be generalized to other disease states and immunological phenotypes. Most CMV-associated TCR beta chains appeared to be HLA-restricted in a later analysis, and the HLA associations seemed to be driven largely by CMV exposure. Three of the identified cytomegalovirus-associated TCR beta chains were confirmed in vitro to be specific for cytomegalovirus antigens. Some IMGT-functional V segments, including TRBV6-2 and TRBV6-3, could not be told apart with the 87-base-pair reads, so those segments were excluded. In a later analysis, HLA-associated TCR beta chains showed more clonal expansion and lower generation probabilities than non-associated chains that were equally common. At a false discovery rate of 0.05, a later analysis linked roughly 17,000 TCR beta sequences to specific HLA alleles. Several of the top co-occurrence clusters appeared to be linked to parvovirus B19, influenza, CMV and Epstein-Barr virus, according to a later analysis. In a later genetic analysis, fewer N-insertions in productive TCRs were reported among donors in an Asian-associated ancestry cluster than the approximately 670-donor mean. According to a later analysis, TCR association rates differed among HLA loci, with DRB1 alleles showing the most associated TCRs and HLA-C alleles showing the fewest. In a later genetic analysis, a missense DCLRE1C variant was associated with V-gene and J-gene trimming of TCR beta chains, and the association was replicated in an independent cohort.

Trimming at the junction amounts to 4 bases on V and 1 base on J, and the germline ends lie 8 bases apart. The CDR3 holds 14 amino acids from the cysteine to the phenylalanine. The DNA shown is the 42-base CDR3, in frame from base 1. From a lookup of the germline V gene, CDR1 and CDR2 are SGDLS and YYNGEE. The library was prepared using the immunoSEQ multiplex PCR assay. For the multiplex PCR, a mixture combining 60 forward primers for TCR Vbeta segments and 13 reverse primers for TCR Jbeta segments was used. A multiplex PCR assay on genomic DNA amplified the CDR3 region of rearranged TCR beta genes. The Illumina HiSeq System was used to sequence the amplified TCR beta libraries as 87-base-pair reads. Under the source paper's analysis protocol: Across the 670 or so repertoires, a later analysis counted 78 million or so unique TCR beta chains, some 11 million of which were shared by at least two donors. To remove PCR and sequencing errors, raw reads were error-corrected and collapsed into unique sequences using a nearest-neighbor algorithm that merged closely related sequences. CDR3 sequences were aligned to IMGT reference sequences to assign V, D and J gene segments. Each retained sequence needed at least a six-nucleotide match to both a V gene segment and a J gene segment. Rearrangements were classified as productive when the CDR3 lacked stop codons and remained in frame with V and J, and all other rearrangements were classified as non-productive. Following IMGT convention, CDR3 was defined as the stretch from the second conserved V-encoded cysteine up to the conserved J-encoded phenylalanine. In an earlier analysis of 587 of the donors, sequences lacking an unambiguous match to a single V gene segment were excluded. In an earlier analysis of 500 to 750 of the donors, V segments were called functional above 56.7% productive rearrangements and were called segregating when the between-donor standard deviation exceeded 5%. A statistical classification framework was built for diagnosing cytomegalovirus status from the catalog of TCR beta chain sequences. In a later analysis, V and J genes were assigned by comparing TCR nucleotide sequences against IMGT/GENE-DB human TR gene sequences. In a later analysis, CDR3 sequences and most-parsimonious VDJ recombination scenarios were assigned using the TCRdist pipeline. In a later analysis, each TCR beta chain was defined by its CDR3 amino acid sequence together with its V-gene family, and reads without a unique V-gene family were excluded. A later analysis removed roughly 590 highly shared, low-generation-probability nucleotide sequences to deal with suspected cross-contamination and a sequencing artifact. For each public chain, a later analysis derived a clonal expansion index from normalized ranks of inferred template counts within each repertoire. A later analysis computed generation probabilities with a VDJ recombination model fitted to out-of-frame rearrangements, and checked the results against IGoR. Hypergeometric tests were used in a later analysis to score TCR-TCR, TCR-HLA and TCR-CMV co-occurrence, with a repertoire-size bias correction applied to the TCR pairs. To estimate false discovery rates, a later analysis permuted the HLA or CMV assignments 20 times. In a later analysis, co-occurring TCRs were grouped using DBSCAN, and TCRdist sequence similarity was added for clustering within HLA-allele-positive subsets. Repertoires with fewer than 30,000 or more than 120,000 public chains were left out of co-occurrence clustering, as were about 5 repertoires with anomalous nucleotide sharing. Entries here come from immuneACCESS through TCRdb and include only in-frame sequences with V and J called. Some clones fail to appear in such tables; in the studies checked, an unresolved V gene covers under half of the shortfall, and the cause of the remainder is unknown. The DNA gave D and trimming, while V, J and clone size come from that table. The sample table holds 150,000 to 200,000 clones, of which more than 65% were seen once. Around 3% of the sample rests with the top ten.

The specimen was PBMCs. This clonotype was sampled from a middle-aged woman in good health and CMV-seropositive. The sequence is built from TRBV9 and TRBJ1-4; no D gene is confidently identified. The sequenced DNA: TGTGCCAGCAGCCGTCTAGGAACTAATGAAAAACTGTTTTTT. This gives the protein CASSRLGTNEKLFF.